The source of this T cell receptor beta chain is a study of shared clonotypes between healthy human individuals (dated by TCRdb to 2018 to 2021). In the study overall: Two women and a few men aged 18 to 49 years were included in the cohort. Between about 0.94 and 8.9 billion PBMCs per donor were obtained by leukapheresis. Per donor, three plates each were used for CD4 naive and CD4 memory, two for CD8 naive, and one for CD8 memory. Libraries were prepared and TCR repertoires were sequenced by different laboratories using diverse techniques, in order to increase sequencing depth and limit assay-specific biases. The study deeply sequenced blood TCR repertoires of five healthy adults to estimate repertoire size and the extent of clonotype sharing between individuals. Study-level results and caveats: Sampling was restricted to blood, and TCR repertoires in tissues likely differ from the TCR repertoires found in blood. Incomplete sequencing was indicated by rarefaction of sorted-subset datasets, despite the large sequencing depth. Sharing across a few donors was observed for around 5% of naive CD4, over 3% of naive CD8, 2.3% of memory CD4, and roughly 0.4% of memory CD8 clonotypes. Pairwise subsampling indicated that sequencing depth was expected to affect the degree of clonotype sharing among donors. Larger estimated clonotype richness was generally found for naive subsets than for memory subsets. Higher generation probabilities were observed for clonotypes shared by all four sorted-subset donors than for non-shared clonotypes. The small number of donors limited the genetic and exposure-history diversity represented.

Using the deep immunoSEQ assay, multiplex PCR amplified TCR CDR3 regions from genomic DNA. Extracted genomic DNA from each cell subset was spread evenly across all wells of several immunoSEQ 96-well plates, with each plate serving as a replicate. For sorted subsets, around 200 ng genomic DNA, equal to tens of thousands of T cell genomes, was loaded into each replicate PCR. Purified libraries were quantified with a Qubit 3.0 fluorometer, sized on a Bioanalyzer 2100, and re-quantified with the KAPA Library Quantification kit. Every immunoSEQ 96-well plate was sequenced on a dedicated single-read 150-cycle Illumina NextSeq 550 flow cell. As for the original processing: Because only junctional sequences without quality scores were contained in the immunoSEQ output, filtering matching that applied to full-length reads could not be performed. To assign V/J genes and CDR3, sequences were annotated using PyIR, a Python wrapper for IgBLAST v1.9, with IMGT germline references. Reads with weak V/J assignments (E-value above 1e-6), missing CDR3, stop codons, out-of-frame junctions, or ambiguous translated residues were removed. V3J clonotypes were defined by identical inferred V gene, J gene, and CDR3 amino acid sequence. To compute the percentage overlap between repertoires, the number of shared unique clonotypes was divided by the size of the smaller repertoire. Three approaches were used to assess repertoire richness: RTK rarefaction, the Chao1 estimator, and Recon v2.1 estimates of unobserved clonotypes. For all TCRbeta clonotypes obtained by the gDNA method from several donors, generation probabilities were computed with OLGA. TCRdb holds this immuneACCESS table with in-frame rearrangements only. Some clones are missing; in checked studies, unresolved V genes explain under half, and the rest has no known cause. V, J and clone size derive from that table, while D and trimming were established from the DNA sequence. The sample profile shows about a million clones; less than 85% of them were found once. Approximately 1.5% of the sample goes to the ten largest clones.

Taken from cysteine to phenylalanine, the CDR3 has 16 residues. Only CDR3 DNA remains: 48 bases, in frame from the first base. V gives up 5 bases and J gives up 7 bases, and the segment between their germline ends measures 21 bases. The germline V gene (reference sequence) provides CDR1 MNHEY and CDR2 SMNVEV. The donors were healthy, HIV-negative adults with no recently reported acute infections or vaccinations. Every donor was a Caucasian adult residing in Nashville, Tennessee, USA. CD4+ T cells were enriched through magnetic negative selection, after which naive cells were positively selected on CD45RA and the remaining negative fraction served as the memory subset. After blood collection by leukapheresis, PBMCs were isolated using Ficoll-Histopaque density gradient centrifugation and then cryopreserved in the vapor phase of liquid nitrogen. Purity and quantity of every magnetically sorted T cell population were checked by analytical flow cytometry. Each sorted fraction had its genomic DNA isolated and then quantified by UV absorbance on a Nanodrop 2000c.

This clone was observed a single time. The target of this receptor is not known. Within one base of it there is no much larger clone, and no base qualities were kept. This sequence originates from a man between 18 and 35 years old in good health. Recombination joined TRBV27 with TRBJ1-5; the D gene cannot be resolved reliably. The source material was memory CD4+ T cells sorted from blood. Read against the paper, the sample's cell subset or site label means: CD45RA-negative fraction. The nucleotide sequence reads as follows: TGTGCCAGCAGTCCAGGCACTCGCGGGAGCGGGCAGCCCCAGCATTTT. This gives the protein CASSPGTRGSGQPQHF.